This T cell receptor beta chain was sequenced during a study of tissue T cells after allogeneic stem cell transplantation. The overall study: Graft-versus-host disease patients received grafts, several unmodified and three CD34-selected to deplete T cells. Overall study findings and caveats: Within patients, tissue anatomy strongly shaped TCR repertoire composition. Which tissue TCRs were alloreactive or antigen-specific was not determined. Some clones might be persisting host cells.

A word on this clone: Its cognate antigen is unknown.

The CDR3 spans 15 residues. The V gene's germline CDR1 is SNHLY and CDR2 FYNNEI. The J segment lost 15 bases and the V segment lost 6 bases, leaving 14 bases of the junction unmatched. The assay was immunoSEQ multiplex PCR, and TCRdb's table has in-frame clones only and misses some. In the table there are 28,000 or so clones, roughly 89% of which are singletons. The rearrangement links TRBV2 to TRBJ2-3; TRBD2 agrees at 14 bases. Sequencing used blood, obtained before transplantation. The sequence came from a male donor older than 55 who later had graft-versus-host disease after an allogeneic stem cell transplant. The CDR3 DNA is TGTGCCAGCAGGGGGACTAGCGGGGGCCCCCCTTTCCAATATTTT. Its translation is CASRGTSGGPPFQYF. Together with reference TRBV2 and TRBJ2-3, the CDR3 gives the full variable domain: EPEVTQTPSHQVTQMGQEVILRCVPISNHLYFYWYRQILGQKVEFLVSFYNNEISEKSEIFDDQFSVERPDGSNFTLKIRSTKLEDSAMYFCASRGTSGGPPFQYFGPGTRLTVL.